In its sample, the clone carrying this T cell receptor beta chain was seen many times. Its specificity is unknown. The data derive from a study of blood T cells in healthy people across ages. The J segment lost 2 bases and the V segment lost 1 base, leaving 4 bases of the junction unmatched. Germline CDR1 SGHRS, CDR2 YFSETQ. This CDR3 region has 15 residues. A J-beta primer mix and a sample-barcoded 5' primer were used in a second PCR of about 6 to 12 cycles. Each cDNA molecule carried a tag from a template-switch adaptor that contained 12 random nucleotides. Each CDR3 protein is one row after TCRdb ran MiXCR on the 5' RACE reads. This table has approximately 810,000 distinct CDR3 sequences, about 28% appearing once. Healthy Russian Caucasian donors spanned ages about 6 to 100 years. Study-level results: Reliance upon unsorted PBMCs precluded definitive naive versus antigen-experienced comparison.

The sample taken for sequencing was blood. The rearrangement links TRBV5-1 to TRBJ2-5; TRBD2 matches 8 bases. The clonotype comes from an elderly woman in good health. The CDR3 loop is CASSLSTSAQETQYF. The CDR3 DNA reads TGCGCCAGCAGCTTGTCGACTAGCGCTCAAGAGACCCAGTACTTC.